The 25 T cell receptor beta chains in this list originate from one sample, sequenced in a study of blood T cell repertoires in COVID-19. Libraries were prepared by immunoSEQ multiplex PCR; TCRdb keeps only in-frame clonotypes and omits some of them. The sample lists about 250,000 clones, around 84% seen once, with over 1.5% in the top ten. Sequencing input: PBMCs or T cells enriched from blood (not recorded which). These receptors all stem from a man aged 40-55 years who had recovered from COVID-19.

The chain combines TRBV11-3 with TRBJ2-1; 10 positions match TRBD1. The V gene end was trimmed by 1 base and the J gene end by 8 bases; junction bases not matched to a gene: 8. This CDR3 region has 16 residues. Germline loops: CDR1 SGHNT, CDR2 YENEEA. The CDR3 DNA sequence: TGTGCCAGCAGCTTAGGTTGGACAGGGGGTGAGGATGAGCAGTTCTTC. Encoded protein: CASSLGWTGGEDEQFF.

The gene calls are TRBV4-1 and TRBJ2-5; D is unresolved. Germline loops: CDR1 MGHRA, CDR2 YSYEKL. Trimming stripped 1 base from V and 5 bases from J, with 11 bases between. The length of the CDR3 is 14 residues. The DNA of the CDR3 is TGCGCCAGCAGCCAAGGGGCCTCGACGGAGACCCAGTACTTC. It yields the protein CASSQGASTETQYF.

V and J are TRBV27 and TRBJ2-7, with 7 nucleotides matching TRBD1. Germline lookup yields CDR1 MNHEY and CDR2 SMNVEV (reference sequence). After removal of 5 bases from V and 3 bases from J, the junction contained 7 bases not matched to a gene. This CDR3 has 14 amino acids. The CDR3 DNA reads as TGTGCCAGCAGTGCGACAGGGTCTCTCTACGAGCAGTACTTC. Amino acid sequence: CASSATGSLYEQYF.

The gene calls are TRBV27 and TRBJ1-4, with D possibly TRBD1 on 6 matching bases. This CDR3 contains 14 residues. The V gene lost 6 bases and the J gene lost 0 bases, with 8 bases spanning the gap. CDR1 is MNHEY and CDR2 is SMNVEV in the germline V gene (reference sequence). CDR3 bases: TGTGCCAGCAGCCCAGGGGCAACTAATGAAAAACTGTTTTTT. It translates to CASSPGATNEKLFF.

This clone occurred a few times. The gene calls are TRBV6-5 and TRBJ1-2; D unclear. Between the trimmed V and J ends, which lost 5 bases and 0 bases, there was a span of 13 bases. The CDR3 has 15 amino acids. The germline V gene encodes CDR1 MNHEY and CDR2 SVGAGI. Written as DNA, the CDR3 is TGTGCCAGCAGTCCTCACCGCTATTCTAACTATGGCTACACCTTC. The encoded protein is CASSPHRYSNYGYTF.

The genes are TRBV15 and TRBJ2-1, with 7 bases fitting TRBD2. CDR1 and CDR2 (germline): LNHNV, YYDKDF (reference sequence). After removal of 1 base from V and 5 bases from J, the junction contained 5 bases not matched to a gene. The CDR3 has 15 amino acids. CDR3 bases: TGTGCCACCAGCAGAGGCCTAGCGGAGAACAATGAGCAGTTCTTC. Encoded protein: CATSRGLAENNEQFF.

The chain uses TRBV15 and TRBJ2-7; 9 bases agree with TRBD1. J was trimmed by 1 base and V by 5 bases; bases with no gene match: 3. The V gene's germline CDR1 is LNHNV and CDR2 YYDKDF (reference sequence). CDR3 length: 14 residues. CDR3 sequence reads: CATSRDRESYEQYF. The CDR3 coding sequence is TGTGCCACCAGCCGGGACAGGGAATCCTACGAGCAGTACTTC.

This clone was observed a few times. The CDR3 region is CASSQDGLAGVKETQYF. The CDR3 DNA follows: TGCGCCAGCAGCCAAGACGGTTTAGCGGGCGTCAAAGAGACCCAGTACTTC. The J gene is TRBJ2-5, the V gene TRBV4-1, with 7 nucleotides matching TRBD2. This CDR3 region has 17 residues. Germline V gene data show CDR1 as MGHRA and CDR2 as YSYEKL. Trimming at V came to 0 bases and at J to 3 bases, leaving 10 bases not matched to a gene.

The genes are TRBV14 and TRBJ2-7; 8 positions match TRBD2. Germline CDR1 SGHDN, CDR2 FVKESK. This CDR3 contains 14 residues. Trimming took 5 bases from V and 4 from J; bases not matched to a gene: 7. This CDR3 reads CASSYFGRAYEQYF. The CDR3 DNA follows: TGTGCCAGCAGCTACTTCGGGAGGGCATACGAGCAGTACTTC.

The sample holds one count of this clone. This chain links TRBV20-1 with TRBJ2-1; D is possibly TRBD2 (6 bases). Trimming left V 3 bases short and J 5 bases short, with 17 bases between. Germline V CDR1 and CDR2: DFQATT, SNEGSKA (reference sequence). The CDR3 length is 15 residues. The CDR3 region has the DNA TGCAGTGCTAGTGTCGGGTCTAGCGTTCACAATGAGCAGTTCTTC. Protein product: CSASVGSSVHNEQFF.

The chain combines TRBV29-1 with TRBJ1-2; a possible D gene is TRBD1 (6 bases). The germline V gene encodes CDR1 SQVTM and CDR2 ANQGSEA. The CDR3 has 12 amino acids. The CDR3 protein is CIAKAGVNGYTF. In nucleotides, the CDR3 is TGCATCGCGAAGGCAGGGGTAAATGGCTACACCTTC.

The chain carries TRBV5-1 and TRBJ2-3; 14 bases are a match to TRBD2. The CDR3 length is 15 residues. Per the germline V gene, CDR1 is SGHRS and CDR2 is YFSETQ. V gave up 4 bases and J gave up 4 bases; unmatched junction bases: 2. CDR3 DNA sequence: TGCGCCAGCAGCATGACTAGCGGGAGGGCAGATACGCAGTATTTT. It codes for CASSMTSGRADTQYF.

The chain employs TRBV7-2 and TRBJ1-1; maybe TRBD1 (6 bases). CDR3 length equals 13 residues. Trimming removed 7 bases at V and 1 base at J, with 10 bases between. The V gene's germline CDR1 is SGHTA and CDR2 FQGNSA. CDR3 coding DNA: TGTGCCAGCAACCTAGGGGGGAACACTGAAGCTTTCTTT. Residues: CASNLGGNTEAFF.

The chain has TRBV7-8 and TRBJ2-1; the D gene is possibly TRBD2 (6 bases). The CDR3 has 12 residues. V lost 6 bases to trimming and J lost 15 bases, with 18 bases between them. CDR1 is SGHVS, CDR2 FQNEAQ, per germline. The CDR3 region has the DNA TGTGCCAGCAGTCGGGACTGGGGCTCGTTGTTCTTC. Amino acid sequence: CASSRDWGSLFF.

V gene TRBV5-1 combines with J gene TRBJ2-7; weak D call: TRBD2 (5 bases). The CDR3 length is 16 residues. CDR1 is SGHRS, CDR2 YFSETQ, per germline. V shed 0 bases and J shed 4 bases, with 17 bases lying between them. This CDR3 reads CASSLAESGSGYEQYF. CDR3 bases: TGCGCCAGCAGCTTGGCCGAATCGGGATCGGGGTACGAGCAGTACTTC.

V is TRBV28 and J is TRBJ2-7; 9 bases are a match to TRBD1. V gave up 6 bases and J gave up 4 bases; unmatched junction bases: 10. The CDR3 has 15 amino acids. Germline V gene sequence: CDR1 MDHEN, CDR2 SYDVKM. The CDR3, as DNA: TGTGCCAGCAGGGGGGTCGGGACAGGGCGATACGAGCAGTACTTC. Amino acids: CASRGVGTGRYEQYF. Using reference TRBV28 and TRBJ2-7 for the parts outside the CDR3, the full variable domain is DVKVTQSSRYLVKRTGEKVFLECVQDMDHENMFWYRQDPGLGLRLIYFSYDVKMKEKGDIPEGYSVSREKKERFSLILESASTNQTSMYLCASRGVGTGRYEQYFGPGTRLTVT.

The CDR3 DNA is TGTGCCAGCAGTTTACCCCCCAGGGGGTACCAGTACTTC. Its protein is CASSLPPRGYQYF. The chain joins TRBV28 to TRBJ2-5; TRBD1 agrees at 7 bases. CDR1 MDHEN and CDR2 SYDVKM come from the germline V gene. The CDR3 length is 13 residues. The V and J ends lost 2 bases and 10 bases, in that order; junction bases with no gene match: 7.

The CDR3 DNA reads TGTGCCAGCAGTTTCGCAGACAGGGATCAAGAGACCCAGTACTTC. Its translation is CASSFADRDQETQYF. The J gene is TRBJ2-5, the V gene TRBV6-5; TRBD1 agrees at 7 bases. Germline V gene data show CDR1 as MNHEY and CDR2 as SVGAGI. V lost 4 bases, J lost 2 bases, and 7 bases stayed unmatched. The CDR3 sequence is 15 residues long.

The chain recombines TRBV7-2 with TRBJ1-2; TRBD1 matches at 7 bases. V dropped 1 base and J dropped 4; count of bases not matched to a gene: 6. The CDR3 consists of 15 residues. Looked up from germline, CDR1 is SGHTA and CDR2 is FQGNSA. CDR3: CASSLGDSGPYGYTF. The CDR3, as DNA: TGTGCCAGCAGCTTAGGGGACAGCGGACCCTATGGCTACACCTTC.

This chain joins TRBV27 and TRBJ2-7; perhaps TRBD1 as D (6 bases). The germline V gene has CDR1 MNHEY and CDR2 SMNVEV (reference sequence). CDR3 size: 17 residues. V was trimmed by 3 bases and J by 2 bases, leaving 20 bases between them. The CDR3 protein is CASSLLGTGTPAYEQYF. CDR3 sequence (DNA): TGTGCCAGCAGTTTGCTCGGCACCGGGACACCCGCCTACGAGCAGTACTTC.

This sequence joins TRBV6-1 and TRBJ1-2; TRBD1 matches 9 bases. With 3 bases clipped from V and 4 bases from J, the junction kept 6 bases outside the gene matches. CDR1 is MNHNS and CDR2 is SASEGT in the germline V gene. The CDR3 length is 15 residues. CDR3 DNA: TGTGCCAGCAGTGACCGGGGACAGGGCCTCTATGGCTACACCTTC. It translates to CASSDRGQGLYGYTF.

The gene calls are TRBV2 and TRBJ2-1; D unclear. CDR3 length equals 14 residues. Trimming stripped 10 bases from V and 0 bases from J, with 13 bases between. Germline CDR1 SNHLY, CDR2 FYNNEI. In DNA, the CDR3 is TGTGCCATTAGACTGCAGAGCTCCTACAATGAGCAGTTCTTC. It yields the protein CAIRLQSSYNEQFF.

The chain recombines TRBV15 with TRBJ2-1, with D perhaps TRBD2 (7 bases). Germline CDR1 LNHNV, CDR2 YYDKDF (reference sequence). V was clipped by 0 bases and J by 2 bases, with 11 bases between them. CDR3 length: 16 amino acids. Here the CDR3 DNA reads TGTGCCACCAGCAGAGATATCGGGGGGCCCTACAATGAGCAGTTCTTC. Translated, it gives CATSRDIGGPYNEQFF.

The chain recombines TRBV18 with TRBJ2-5, with 9 bases lining up with TRBD1. CDR1 KGHSH and CDR2 LQKENI come from the germline V gene. The CDR3 is made up of 18 amino acids. With 5 bases clipped from V and 4 bases from J, the junction kept 17 bases outside the gene matches. CDR3 sequence: CASSYRGQGERRGETQYF. CDR3 DNA sequence: TGTGCCAGCTCATACAGGGGGCAGGGGGAGAGGAGAGGAGAGACCCAGTACTTC.

This chain joins TRBV7-2 and TRBJ1-5; possibly TRBD1 for D (6 bases). Trimming took 5 bases from V and 5 from J, leaving 10 bases between them. CDR3 length: 13 amino acids. Germline V gene data show CDR1 as SGHTA and CDR2 as FQGNSA. This CDR3 reads CASSRQEDQPQHF. CDR3 nucleotide sequence: TGTGCCAGCAGCCGACAGGAAGATCAGCCCCAGCATTTT.